Following are 30 T cell receptor beta chains from one sample sequenced in a study of shared clonotypes between healthy human individuals. Libraries were prepared by immunoSEQ multiplex PCR; TCRdb keeps only in-frame clonotypes and omits some of them. Here the sample spans over a million clones, roughly 74% being singletons. The source material was memory CD4+ T cells from PBMCs. Subset specified: CD45RA-negative fraction. Receptors originate from a man between 18 and 29 years old in good health. Some clones in this sample may be carry-over from other donors' samples.

The chain carries TRBV28 and TRBJ2-3; 7 nucleotides line up with TRBD2. Germline CDR1 and CDR2: MDHEN and SYDVKM. This CDR3 comprises 11 residues. The CDR3 coding sequence is TGTGCAGCGGGGAGCACAGATACGCAGTATTTT. Translated: CAAGSTDTQYF.

This clone was seen a handful of times. The V and J genes are TRBV18 and TRBJ2-1; TRBD1 might be the D (6 bases). The length of the CDR3 is 15 residues. The V gene lost 0 bases and the J gene lost 7 bases, with 13 bases spanning the gap. The germline gives CDR1 KGHSH, CDR2 LQKENI. CDR3 loop: CASSPPTRRGNEQFF. The CDR3 nucleotides read TGTGCCAGCTCACCACCGACCAGAAGGGGGAATGAGCAGTTCTTC. Complete variable domain (other parts from reference TRBV18 and TRBJ2-1): NAGVMQNPRHLVRRRGQEARLRCSPMKGHSHVYWYRQLPEEGLKFMVYLQKENIIDESGMPKERFSAEFPKEGPSILRIQQVVRGDSAAYFCASSPPTRRGNEQFFGPGTRLTVL.

As to this clone: Since a much larger clone is just one base distant, this may be a read error. The V call is TRBV28, the J call TRBJ2-7, with 10 positions matching TRBD1. Germline trimming cut 8 bases from V and 2 bases from J; bases unmatched to any gene: 0. In germline, CDR1 is MDHEN, CDR2 SYDVKM. The CDR3 runs 12 residues. The CDR3 nucleotides read TGTGCCAGCGGGACAGGGGCCTACGAGCAGTACTTC. This translates into CASGTGAYEQYF.

This clone appeared once. This chain uses TRBV7-3 with TRBJ2-1, with 10 bases fitting TRBD2. Germline loops: CDR1 SGHTA, CDR2 FQGTGA. J gave up 10 bases and V 0 bases, and 6 bases lay outside the gene matches. The CDR3 is made up of 15 amino acids. As DNA, the CDR3 is TGTGCCAGCAGCTTAACGCCAGCGGGAGGGGGAGAGCAGTTCTTC. It yields the protein CASSLTPAGGGEQFF. The variable domain in full, completed from reference TRBV7-3 and TRBJ2-1, reads GAGVSQTPSNKVTEKGKYVELRCDPISGHTALYWYRQSLGQGPEFLIYFQGTGAADDSGLPNDRFFAVRPEGSVSTLKIQRTERGDSAVYLCASSLTPAGGGEQFFGPGTRLTVL.

The J gene is TRBJ2-7, the V gene TRBV19; 9 bases align to TRBD2. Germline V CDR1 and CDR2: LNHDA, SQIVND (reference sequence). The CDR3 loop spans 16 amino acids. V shed 6 bases, J shed 0 bases, and the junction held 9 bases outside the gene matches. The CDR3 region is CASSPSRGRASYEQYF. CDR3 sequence (DNA): TGTGCCAGTAGCCCCAGTCGCGGGAGGGCCTCCTACGAGCAGTACTTC.

Ten or more counts support this clone. The chain employs TRBV5-4 and TRBJ1-1; 10 bases line up with TRBD1. The CDR3 extends over 15 amino acids. Per the germline V gene, CDR1 is SGHNT and CDR2 is YYREEE (reference sequence). J was trimmed by 2 bases and V by 4 bases; bases with no gene match: 5. The DNA for the CDR3 is TGTGCCAGCAGCCCCCGACAGGGGGCAAACACTGAAGCTTTCTTT. It encodes CASSPRQGANTEAFF.

The chain has TRBV30 and TRBJ1-6; tentative D call: TRBD1 (6 bases). This CDR3 comprises 13 residues. V was cut by 6 bases and J by 6 bases, with 12 bases left in between. Germline V gene sequence: CDR1 GTSNPN, CDR2 SVGIG (reference sequence). Written as DNA, the CDR3 is TGTGCCTGTCGGACAGAGATTAATTCACCCCTCCACTTT. Amino acid sequence: CACRTEINSPLHF.

The chain is built from TRBV7-2 and TRBJ2-3; no firm D call. Germline CDR1 is SGHTA and CDR2 is FQGNSA. This CDR3 spans 16 amino acids. Trimming took 1 base from V and 6 from J, leaving 17 bases between them. The CDR3 bases are TGTGCCAGCAGCTTAGTAGCCTGGGGTGGTTCCGATACGCAGTATTTT. Protein: CASSLVAWGGSDTQYF.

The chain couples TRBV28 to TRBJ2-7; a possible D gene is TRBD1 (5 bases). Trimming took off 1 base at V and 4 bases at J, with 17 bases between the two ends. The CDR3 spans 16 residues. Germline V gene data show CDR1 as MDHEN and CDR2 as SYDVKM. Here the CDR3 reads CASSLSRAGRRYEQYF. The DNA of the CDR3 is TGTGCCAGCAGTTTATCCCGGGCAGGGCGGAGATACGAGCAGTACTTC.

J is TRBJ2-3 and V is TRBV11-3; D not certain. CDR3 length equals 13 residues. CDR1 and CDR2 from the germline V gene are SGHNT and YENEEA. The V end was cut by 0 bases, the J end by 7 bases, with 8 bases between. CDR3 in amino acids: CASSLEVPHTQYF. The CDR3 DNA is TGTGCCAGCAGCTTAGAGGTTCCTCATACGCAGTATTTT.

This clone appeared a few times. The rearrangement uses TRBV6-6 and TRBJ2-2, with D perhaps TRBD2 (6 bases). The V gene lost 0 bases and the J gene lost 7 bases, with 9 bases spanning the gap. Germline assignment: CDR1 MNHNY and CDR2 SVGAGI (reference sequence). This CDR3 contains 14 residues. As DNA, the CDR3 is TGTGCCAGCAGTTACTCGGGGACTCTCGGGGAGCTGTTTTTT. It specifies CASSYSGTLGELFF.

For this clone: This clone may be a read error of a much larger clone one base away. In the same sample, other DNA sequences code for this CDR3. The chain combines TRBV30 with TRBJ1-4, with D possibly being TRBD1 (5 bases). Germline CDR1 GTSNPN, CDR2 SVGIG (reference sequence). This CDR3 spans 13 amino acids. Trimming stripped 7 bases from V and 5 bases from J, with 14 bases between. As DNA, the CDR3 is TGTGCCTCCTACAGGAATTTAAATGAAAAACTGTTTTTT. Translating gives CASYRNLNEKLFF.

This clone was seen only once. The chain employs TRBV6-6 and TRBJ2-5; the D call may be TRBD1 or TRBD2 (5 bases each). V lost 2 bases and J lost 3, with 13 bases in between. Germline V gene data show CDR1 as MNHNY and CDR2 as SVGAGI (reference sequence). CDR3 length: 15 amino acids. The CDR3 DNA reads TGTGCCAGCAGTTACATTTCCGGGGCTGAAGAGACCCAGTACTTC. This encodes CASSYISGAEETQYF.

This clone was observed once. The sample carries other DNA sequences with the same CDR3. The chain combines TRBV6-6 with TRBJ1-2; D possibly corresponds to TRBD1 (5 bases). The CDR3 spans 13 residues. The germline CDR1 and CDR2 sequences are MNHNY and SVGAGI (reference sequence). V lost 7 bases and J lost 4, with 13 bases in between. CDR3 protein: CASTPGGGYGYTF. The CDR3 region has the DNA TGTGCCAGCACCCCGGGGGGGGGCTATGGCTACACCTTC.

This chain joins TRBV27 and TRBJ2-7, with 7 bases fitting TRBD2. V was pared by 2 bases and J by 6 bases, with 13 bases of the junction left unmatched. The germline CDR1 and CDR2 sequences are MNHEY and SMNVEV (reference sequence). The CDR3 spans 16 residues. CDR3 in amino acids: CASSLGSGGVRFEQYF. In nucleotides, the CDR3 is TGTGCCAGCAGTTTAGGTAGTGGGGGGGTTCGTTTCGAGCAGTACTTC.

This rearrangement joins TRBV5-4 to TRBJ2-2, with unresolved D. CDR1 SGHNT and CDR2 YYREEE come from the germline V gene (reference sequence). The CDR3 covers 15 residues. The V and J ends lost 4 bases and 1 base respectively, with 11 bases between them. The CDR3 region has the DNA TGTGCCAGCAGCCCGAAGGACGGGAACACCGGGGAGCTGTTTTTT. It is translated as CASSPKDGNTGELFF.

This clone appeared a few times. A far bigger clonotype differs at one base, so this is likely a read error. The V and J genes are TRBV2 and TRBJ2-2; 10 positions agree with TRBD1. This CDR3 contains 16 residues. CDR1 is SNHLY and CDR2 is FYNNEI in the germline V gene. The CDR3 DNA sequence: TGTGCCAGCTCCGGGACAGGGGTCGGTCTCACCGGGGAGCTGGTTTTT. This encodes CASSGTGVGLTGELVF.

V usage is TRBV6-6 and J usage is TRBJ2-7, with no clear D. V was pared by 2 bases and J by 0 bases, with 2 bases between. The CDR3 loop spans 12 amino acids. Germline lookup yields CDR1 MNHNY and CDR2 SVGAGI (reference sequence). The CDR3 sequence: CASSYASYEQYF. Here the CDR3 DNA reads TGTGCCAGCAGTTACGCCTCCTACGAGCAGTACTTC.

V and J are TRBV6-6 and TRBJ2-2, with D unclear. Trimming removed 0 bases from V and 5 bases from J, with 10 bases in between. The CDR3 has 15 residues. The germline V gene has CDR1 MNHNY and CDR2 SVGAGI (reference sequence). The CDR3 spells CASSYSTGVTGELFF. The CDR3 coding sequence is TGTGCCAGCAGTTACTCGACTGGGGTTACCGGGGAGCTGTTTTTT.

The gene calls are TRBV11-3 and TRBJ1-2; 9 positions agree with TRBD1. Germline V gives CDR1 SGHNT, CDR2 YENEEA. Germline trimming cut 4 bases from V and 4 bases from J; bases unmatched to any gene: 10. The CDR3 is 16 amino acids. CDR3 region: CASSSKLGQGFYGYTF. The CDR3 DNA reads as TGTGCCAGCAGCTCAAAGCTAGGACAGGGGTTCTATGGCTACACCTTC.

With respect to this clone: Other DNA sequences of this sample code for an identical CDR3. This chain uses TRBV7-2 with TRBJ2-7, with a possible D match to TRBD1 (6 bases). The germline V gene encodes CDR1 SGHTA and CDR2 FQGNSA. V gave up 1 base and J gave up 3 bases, with 7 bases separating them. This CDR3 is built from 13 residues. The CDR3 sequence is CASSLGGGYEQYF. CDR3 DNA sequence: TGTGCCAGCAGCTTAGGAGGGGGCTACGAGCAGTACTTC.

This clone was seen more than once but under ten times. The rearrangement joins TRBV5-1 to TRBJ2-5; 9 nucleotides line up with TRBD1. Germline CDR1 is SGHRS and CDR2 is YFSETQ. CDR3 length equals 17 residues. V was pared by 4 bases and J by 1 base, with 11 bases of the junction left unmatched. DNA for the CDR3: TGCGCCAGCAGCCCCTCGAGGACAGGGGCCTCCCAAGAGACCCAGTACTTC. It specifies CASSPSRTGASQETQYF.

The chain couples TRBV11-2 to TRBJ1-1; D unresolved. Trimming stripped 5 bases from V and 2 bases from J, with 9 bases between. Germline V CDR1 and CDR2: SGHAT, FQNNGV. The CDR3 length is 13 residues. Here the CDR3 DNA reads TGTGCCAGCAGCCGCGGGGTAAACACTGAAGCTTTCTTT. Its protein is CASSRGVNTEAFF. The complete variable domain, with remaining parts taken from reference TRBV11-2 and TRBJ1-1, reads EAGVAQSPRYKIIEKRQSVAFWCNPISGHATLYWYQQILGQGPKLLIQFQNNGVVDDSQLPKDRFSAERLKGVDSTLKIQPAKLEDSAVYLCASSRGVNTEAFFGQGTRLTVV.

In its sample, this clone was seen a few times. As DNA, the CDR3 is TGTGCCATCAGTGAGTTCCTAGCGGGAGGCTTCACCGGGGAGCTGTTTTTT. As protein: CAISEFLAGGFTGELFF. V and J are TRBV10-3 and TRBJ2-2, with TRBD2 matching over 11 bases. The CDR3 extends over 17 amino acids. CDR1 is ENHRY and CDR2 is SYGVKD in the germline V gene. V dropped 1 base and J dropped 4; count of bases not matched to a gene: 5.

This clone was seen only once. V gene TRBV6-5 combines with J gene TRBJ1-1; D gene uncertain. This CDR3 comprises 14 residues. Trimming left V 6 bases short and J 2 bases short, with 13 bases between. The V gene's germline CDR1 is MNHEY and CDR2 SVGAGI. The CDR3 DNA follows: TGTGCCAGCAGGGCCCCTGGCAGAAACACTGAAGCTTTCTTT. Translation gives CASRAPGRNTEAFF.

CDR3 DNA: TGTGCCAGCTCCTTTCGGGAGGGAATACCGGAGACCCAGTACTTC. Residues: CASSFREGIPETQYF. The V gene is TRBV18, the J gene TRBJ2-5; 8 bases are a match to TRBD2. The length of the CDR3 is 15 residues. With 6 bases clipped from V and 5 bases from J, the junction kept 11 bases outside the gene matches. Germline CDR1 reads KGHSH; CDR2 reads LQKENI.

The V call is TRBV5-1, the J call TRBJ1-1; tentatively, D is TRBD1 (5 bases). The V end was cut by 0 bases, the J end by 5 bases, with 11 bases between. The CDR3 is 14 residues long. CDR1 and CDR2 from the germline V gene are SGHRS and YFSETQ. The CDR3 DNA sequence: TGCGCCAGCAGCTTGGGAGGGGTACAAACTGAAGCTTTCTTT. It is translated as CASSLGGVQTEAFF. The variable domain in full, with the rest retrieved from reference TRBV5-1 and TRBJ1-1, is KAGVTQTPRYLIKTRGQQVTLSCSPISGHRSVSWYQQTPGQGLQFLFEYFSETQRNKGNFPGRFSGRQFSNSRSEMNVSTLELGDSALYLCASSLGGVQTEAFFGQGTRLTVV.

This clone has only one observation. This sample includes further DNA sequences coding for the same CDR3. This chain joins TRBV4-2 and TRBJ2-3, with 9 positions matching TRBD2. V was pared by 2 bases and J by 0 bases, with 0 bases of the junction left unmatched. CDR3 length equals 15 residues. In germline, CDR1 is LGHNA, CDR2 YNFKEQ. The CDR3 nucleotides read TGTGCCAGCAGCCAAACTAGCGGGAGCACAGATACGCAGTATTTT. Amino acids: CASSQTSGSTDTQYF.

Comments on this clone: Additional DNA sequences in this sample encode the identical CDR3. V usage is TRBV11-2 and J usage is TRBJ1-3, with unresolved D. Trimming took off 1 base at V and 2 bases at J, with 6 bases between the two ends. The CDR3 loop spans 14 amino acids. Germline V gene lookup returns CDR1 SGHAT and CDR2 FQNNGV. CDR3 region: CASSLGGTGNTIYF. The CDR3 DNA is TGTGCCAGCAGCTTAGGTGGGACTGGAAACACCATATATTTT.

In its sample, this clone was seen a few times. The J gene is TRBJ1-1, the V gene TRBV18; weak D call: TRBD1 (6 bases). Trimming cost V 0 bases and J 10 bases, with 12 bases left between them. The CDR3 is 13 residues long. Germline CDR1 reads KGHSH; CDR2 reads LQKENI. For the CDR3, the DNA is TGTGCCAGCTCACCACCGCAGGGGCTCAGAGCTTTCTTT. Its translation: CASSPPQGLRAFF. Together with reference TRBV18 and TRBJ1-1, the CDR3 gives the full variable domain: NAGVMQNPRHLVRRRGQEARLRCSPMKGHSHVYWYRQLPEEGLKFMVYLQKENIIDESGMPKERFSAEFPKEGPSILRIQQVVRGDSAAYFCASSPPQGLRAFFGQGTRLTVV.